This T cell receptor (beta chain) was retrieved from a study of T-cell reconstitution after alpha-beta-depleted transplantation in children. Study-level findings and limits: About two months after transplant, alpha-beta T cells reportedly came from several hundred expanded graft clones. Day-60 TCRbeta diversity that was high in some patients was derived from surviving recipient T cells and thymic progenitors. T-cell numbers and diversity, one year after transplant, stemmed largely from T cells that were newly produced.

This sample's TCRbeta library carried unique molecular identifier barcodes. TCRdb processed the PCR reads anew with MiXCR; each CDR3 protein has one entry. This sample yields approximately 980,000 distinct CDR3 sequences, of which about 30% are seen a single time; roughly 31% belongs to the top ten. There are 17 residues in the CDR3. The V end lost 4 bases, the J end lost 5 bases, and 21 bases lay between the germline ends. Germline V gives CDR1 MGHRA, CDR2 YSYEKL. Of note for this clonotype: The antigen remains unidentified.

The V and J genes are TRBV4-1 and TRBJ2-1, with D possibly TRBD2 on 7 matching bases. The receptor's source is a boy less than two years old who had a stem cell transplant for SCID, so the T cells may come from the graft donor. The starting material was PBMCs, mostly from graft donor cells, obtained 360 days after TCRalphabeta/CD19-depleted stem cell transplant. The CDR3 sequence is CASSLKPGGLYNNEQFF. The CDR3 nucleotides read TGCGCCAGCAGCCTAAAACCCGGGGGGCTCTACAACAATGAGCAGTTCTTC.